The rows below give T cell receptor beta chains drawn from one sample of a study of T-cell reconstitution after alpha-beta-depleted transplantation in children. TCRdb used MiXCR to reprocess the PCR reads, holding one entry per CDR3 protein. The sample has a few hundred thousand distinct CDR3 sequences; about 9.3% are singletons. The sequencing used PBMCs from the stem cell graft donor, collected from the stem cell graft. These receptors were taken from a human donor who donated a stem cell graft to a child with acute lymphoblastic leukemia. The CDR3 runs from the conserved cysteine through the conserved F or W. Each record gives: D gene, J gene, clone size, V gene, CDR3 DNA, CDR3 protein. A D gene is named only where the DNA matches it firmly. Some rows have no size entry. The others give once, few or many, or a class for an expanded clone.

d_call: .; j_call: TRBJ2-7; clone_size: few; v_call: TRBV12-3/TRBV12-4; cdr3_nt: TGTGCCAGCAGTTTGGGGACTTCAGACTACGAGCAGTACTTC; cdr3_aa: CASSLGTSDYEQYF
d_call: TRBD2; j_call: TRBJ2-1; clone_size: .; v_call: TRBV6-2/TRBV6-3; cdr3_nt: TGTGCCAGCAGCAAAATGGGTGCAAGCGGGAGCGGGAATGAGCAGTTCTTC; cdr3_aa: CASSKMGASGSGNEQFF
d_call: .; j_call: TRBJ2-1; clone_size: few; v_call: TRBV7-3; cdr3_nt: TGTGCCAGCAGCTTAACGCCTGACAATGAGCAGTTCTTC; cdr3_aa: CASSLTPDNEQFF
d_call: .; j_call: TRBJ2-5; clone_size: .; v_call: TRBV4-2; cdr3_nt: TGTGCCAGCAGCCAAGGAGGGACCTCCTGGAAGGGGGAGACCCAGTACTTC; cdr3_aa: CASSQGGTSWKGETQYF
d_call: TRBD2; j_call: TRBJ2-1; clone_size: few; v_call: TRBV20-1; cdr3_nt: TGCAGTGCCCCCCCTAGCGGGAGGCTCAATGAGCAGTTCTTC; cdr3_aa: CSAPPSGRLNEQFF
d_call: .; j_call: TRBJ2-3; clone_size: many; v_call: TRBV20-1; cdr3_nt: TGCAGTGCTAGCCAGGGTAGCACAGATACGCAGTATTTT; cdr3_aa: CSASQGSTDTQYF
d_call: .; j_call: TRBJ1-5; clone_size: few; v_call: TRBV5-1; cdr3_nt: TGCGCCAGCAGCCCATCTGGGTCCAGTGGTCAGCCCCAGCATTTT; cdr3_aa: CASSPSGSSGQPQHF
d_call: .; j_call: TRBJ1-4; clone_size: few; v_call: TRBV19; cdr3_nt: TGTGCCAGTAGTCCCCTGCAAGGAAAGGTGTCAACTAATGAAAAACTGTTTTTT; cdr3_aa: CASSPLQGKVSTNEKLFF
d_call: .; j_call: TRBJ2-5; clone_size: .; v_call: TRBV18; cdr3_nt: TGTGCCAGCTCACCGGGTTTTGGAGGACTCGAGACCCAGTACTTC; cdr3_aa: CASSPGFGGLETQYF
d_call: TRBD2; j_call: TRBJ2-3; clone_size: many; v_call: TRBV5-1; cdr3_nt: TGCGCCAGCAGCTCGACTAGCGGAGGGGATACGCAGTATTTT; cdr3_aa: CASSSTSGGDTQYF
d_call: TRBD1; j_call: TRBJ2-3; clone_size: .; v_call: TRBV7-9; cdr3_nt: TGTGCCAGCAGCTCGGGACAGGGGGTCGCAGATACGCAGTATTTT; cdr3_aa: CASSSGQGVADTQYF
d_call: .; j_call: TRBJ2-7; clone_size: few; v_call: TRBV20-1; cdr3_nt: TGCAGTGCTAGAGGGGTAGGGACGAGCTCCTACGAGCAGTACTTC; cdr3_aa: CSARGVGTSSYEQYF
d_call: .; j_call: TRBJ2-7; clone_size: few; v_call: TRBV5-1; cdr3_nt: TGCGCCAGCAGACCCCGGGACAACTACGAGCAGTACTTC; cdr3_aa: CASRPRDNYEQYF
d_call: .; j_call: TRBJ1-1; clone_size: many; v_call: TRBV20-1; cdr3_nt: TGCAGTGCTAGTTTGAAAGCTTTCTTT; cdr3_aa: CSASLKAFF
d_call: TRBD2; j_call: TRBJ2-1; clone_size: many; v_call: TRBV12-3/TRBV12-4; cdr3_nt: TGTGCCAGCAGTTTACGCGGGAGGGACTACAATGAGCAGTTCTTC; cdr3_aa: CASSLRGRDYNEQFF
d_call: .; j_call: TRBJ2-7; clone_size: few; v_call: TRBV6-5; cdr3_nt: TGTGCCAGCAGTTTTAGGGGCCCCTACGAGCAGTACTTC; cdr3_aa: CASSFRGPYEQYF
d_call: TRBD2; j_call: TRBJ2-3; clone_size: few; v_call: TRBV7-2; cdr3_nt: TGTGCCAGCAGCCTGAGCGGGATGGGCACAGATACGCAGTATTTT; cdr3_aa: CASSLSGMGTDTQYF
d_call: .; j_call: TRBJ2-3; clone_size: .; v_call: TRBV5-4; cdr3_nt: TGTGCCAGCAGCTTCCGGCGGGATTACACAGATACGCAGTATTTT; cdr3_aa: CASSFRRDYTDTQYF
d_call: .; j_call: TRBJ2-1; clone_size: .; v_call: TRBV7-2; cdr3_nt: TGTGCCAGCAGCTTAGCAGAATCGGGACGGGGCTACGAGCAGTTCTTC; cdr3_aa: CASSLAESGRGYEQFF
d_call: TRBD2; j_call: TRBJ2-1; clone_size: many; v_call: TRBV28; cdr3_nt: TGTGCCAGCAGTTACCCCCAAGCGGGAGTAGGTTACAATGAGCAGTTCTTC; cdr3_aa: CASSYPQAGVGYNEQFF
d_call: TRBD2; j_call: TRBJ2-7; clone_size: .; v_call: TRBV20-1; cdr3_nt: TGCAGTGCTAGCGGGACTAGCGGCCCGTCCATTTACGAGCAGTACTTC; cdr3_aa: CSASGTSGPSIYEQYF
d_call: .; j_call: TRBJ2-1; clone_size: .; v_call: TRBV7-9; cdr3_nt: TGTGCCAGCAGCTCCCCAGGGAAGGTACATGAGCAGTTCTTC; cdr3_aa: CASSSPGKVHEQFF